The 19 T cell receptor beta chains below come from one sample, sequenced in a study of T cells in placental villitis. The libraries were made with immunoSEQ v4. Repertoires were generated with immunoSEQ multiplex PCR, while TCRdb's copy carries only in-frame clones and drops some. There are about 6,300 clones in the sample; approximately 78% occur only once, and more than 7.5% lies in the top ten. The source material was placental tissue containing maternal and fetal cells. Receptors were obtained from a human patient with infectious villitis; the placental T cells may come from both mother and fetus.

The rearrangement joins TRBV28 to TRBJ2-3; TRBD1 might be the D (7 bases). CDR1 and CDR2 from the germline V gene are MDHEN and SYDVKM. V gave up 5 bases and J gave up 6 bases, with 18 bases separating them. The CDR3 extends over 15 amino acids. The CDR3 sequence is CASSRYRGDSDTQYF. The CDR3 nucleotides read TGTGCCAGCAGTAGGTATAGGGGGGACAGTGATACGCAGTATTTT.

The chain is built from TRBV6-5 and TRBJ2-1; the match to TRBD2 covers 11 bases. This CDR3 contains 16 residues. Trimming cost V 0 bases and J 5 bases; bases outside gene matches: 3. Germline loops: CDR1 MNHEY, CDR2 SVGAGI. The CDR3 DNA reads TGTGCCAGCAGTTACTCGGGACTAGCGGAGAACAATGAGCAGTTCTTC. Its protein product is CASSYSGLAENNEQFF.

The CDR3 nucleotides are TGTGCCAGCACCCCCAGGTACGGAGAAGAGACCCAGTACTTC. It is translated as CASTPRYGEETQYF. V is TRBV7-2 and J is TRBJ2-5; D gene uncertain. CDR1 is SGHTA and CDR2 is FQGNSA in the germline V gene. The CDR3 length is 14 residues. Trimming pared 7 bases from V and 3 bases from J, leaving 15 bases between. Supplemented by reference TRBV7-2 and TRBJ2-5, the full variable domain reads GAGVSQSPSNKVTEKGKDVELRCDPISGHTALYWYRQSLGQGLEFLIYFQGNSAPDKSGLPSDRFSAERTGGSVSTLTIQRTQQEDSAVYLCASTPRYGEETQYFGPGTRLLVL.

The V gene is TRBV19, the J gene TRBJ1-5, with D perhaps TRBD1 (5 bases). Trimming left V 7 bases short and J 1 base short, with 8 bases between. This CDR3 spans 13 amino acids. Germline V gives CDR1 LNHDA, CDR2 SQIVND (reference sequence). CDR3 bases: TGTGCCAGTAATCAGGGAAGCAATCAGCCCCAGCATTTT. Protein sequence: CASNQGSNQPQHF.

This rearrangement joins TRBV19 to TRBJ2-3; TRBD2 might be the D (6 bases). This CDR3 is 15 amino acids long. With 8 bases removed from V and 7 bases from J, the gap between germline ends came to 22 bases. The V gene's germline CDR1 is LNHDA and CDR2 SQIVND (reference sequence). DNA for the CDR3: TGTGCCAGTGCGCCGCACTCCGGGGGTGTAAATACGCAGTATTTT. Its translation: CASAPHSGGVNTQYF.

The table lists this clone with a few counts. Written as DNA, the CDR3 is TGTGCCAGCAGTTTGTCGACAGGGGTTACCACCGGGGAGCTGTTTTTT. It specifies CASSLSTGVTTGELFF. V and J are TRBV28 and TRBJ2-2; 8 bases align to TRBD1. Losses at the gene ends were 3 bases for V and 4 bases for J; bases not matched to a gene: 7. In germline, CDR1 is MDHEN, CDR2 SYDVKM. The CDR3 runs to 16 residues.

V and J are TRBV27 and TRBJ2-4; TRBD1 matches at 8 bases. Germline CDR1 is MNHEY and CDR2 is SMNVEV (reference sequence). The CDR3 length is 15 residues. Unmatched junction bases numbered 14, after V lost 5 bases and J lost 11 bases. The CDR3 DNA is TGTGCCAGCAGTCCGAATTTGGGACAGGAGATCCTTCAGTACTTC. As protein: CASSPNLGQEILQYF.

The chain uses TRBV27 and TRBJ1-2, with a possible D match to TRBD1 (5 bases). The CDR3 loop spans 14 amino acids. V was pared by 5 bases and J by 1 base, with 11 bases between. Germline V CDR1 and CDR2: MNHEY, SMNVEV (reference sequence). Here the CDR3 DNA reads TGTGCCAGCAGTCCTGGGGACTTTAACTATGGCTACACCTTC. Translating gives CASSPGDFNYGYTF.

With respect to this clone: It may be a read error: a sequence one base away is much more abundant. The J gene is TRBJ1-1, the V gene TRBV3-1 (or the pseudogene TRBV3-2), with no clear D. V shed 1 base and J shed 1 base, with 4 bases lying between them. Germline lookup yields CDR1 LGHDT and CDR2 YNNKEL (reference sequence). The CDR3 is made up of 13 amino acids. Here the CDR3 DNA reads TGTGCCAGCAGCCAAGCCAGGAACACTGAAGCTTTCTTT. Translating it yields CASSQARNTEAFF.

Concerning this clone: A read error is possible here, since a much larger clone lies one base away. This rearrangement joins TRBV14 to TRBJ1-6, with 9 bases lining up with TRBD1. This CDR3 has 16 amino acids. J gave up 9 bases and V 2 bases, and 8 bases lay outside the gene matches. Germline values: CDR1 SGHDN, CDR2 FVKESK. CDR3 in amino acids: CASSQKQGAGSSPLHF. CDR3 nucleotide sequence: TGTGCCAGCAGCCAAAAACAGGGGGCAGGTAGTTCACCCCTCCACTTT. The full variable domain, rest sourced from reference TRBV14 and TRBJ1-6, is EAGVTQFPSHSVIEKGQTVTLRCDPISGHDNLYWYRRVMGKEIKFLLHFVKESKQDESGMPNNRFLAERTGGTYSTLKVQPAELEDSGVYFCASSQKQGAGSSPLHFGNGTRLTVT.

V and J are TRBV5-1 and TRBJ1-2; 7 bases are shared with TRBD1. Germline V CDR1 and CDR2: SGHRS, YFSETQ. The CDR3 sequence is 14 residues long. V gave up 4 bases and J gave up 5 bases; unmatched junction bases: 8. The CDR3 bases are TGCGCCAGCAGCCCTGGGACAGTAGAATATGGCTACACCTTC. The encoded protein is CASSPGTVEYGYTF.

This chain links TRBV9 with TRBJ1-6; 8 bases are shared with TRBD1. With 5 bases clipped from V and 9 bases from J, the junction kept 7 bases outside the gene matches. The CDR3 totals 14 residues. The V gene's germline CDR1 is SGDLS and CDR2 YYNGEE. The CDR3 bases are TGTGCCAGCAGGACAGGACAGGGAGGTTCACCCCTCCACTTT. Protein product: CASRTGQGGSPLHF.

Remarks on this clone: Sequence at one end of the junction differs from germline and may be a read error. The chain is built from TRBV7-9 and TRBJ1-2; D is undetermined. The CDR3 has 14 residues. Germline V gene lookup returns CDR1 SEHNR and CDR2 FQNEAQ (reference sequence). CDR3 loop: CVSSLVGGFDGYTF. As DNA, the CDR3 is TGTGTCAGCAGCTTAGTTGGAGGGTTTGATGGCTACACCTTC.

CDR3 residues: CASSAQGGKSPQYF. In DNA form, the CDR3 reads TGTGCCAGCAGCGCCCAAGGAGGGAAATCGCCCCAGTACTTC. The genes are TRBV9 and TRBJ2-5; tentative D call: TRBD2 (6 bases). Trimming cost V 3 bases and J 9 bases, with 18 bases left between them. This CDR3 is 14 amino acids long. Germline values: CDR1 SGDLS, CDR2 YYNGEE.

This CDR3 is CASSQDRDRGTYNEQFF. The CDR3 nucleotides are TGCGCCAGCAGCCAAGATAGGGATCGGGGTACCTACAATGAGCAGTTCTTC. This chain joins TRBV4-1 and TRBJ2-1; D possibly corresponds to TRBD2 (5 bases). The CDR3 covers 17 residues. V lost 0 bases and J lost 2, with 14 bases in between. Germline values: CDR1 MGHRA, CDR2 YSYEKL.

This chain links TRBV5-1 with TRBJ1-3; TRBD1 aligns across 7 bases. CDR3 length: 14 residues. Germline values: CDR1 SGHRS, CDR2 YFSETQ. V lost 2 bases to trimming and J lost 4 bases; unmatched junction nucleotides: 3. The CDR3 reads CASSLRGQGNTIYF. CDR3 DNA: TGCGCCAGCAGCTTAAGGGGGCAAGGAAACACCATATATTTT.

In the case of this clone: Different DNA sequences within this sample yield the same CDR3. This CDR3 is CASSGAYGYTF. The CDR3 coding sequence is TGTGCCAGCAGTGGAGCTTATGGCTACACCTTC. This chain joins TRBV12-3 or TRBV12-4 and TRBJ1-2; D unresolved. The V end was cut by 5 bases, the J end by 5 bases, with 6 bases between. This CDR3 region has 11 residues.

V and J are TRBV6-4 and TRBJ2-1; the D gene is possibly TRBD2 (7 bases). Per germline, CDR1 MRHNA and CDR2 SNTAGT. V lost 0 bases to trimming and J lost 6 bases, with 12 bases between them. The CDR3 loop spans 15 amino acids. The CDR3 loop reads CASSDSRGGSNEQFF. The CDR3, as DNA: TGTGCCAGCAGTGACTCGAGGGGGGGTAGCAATGAGCAGTTCTTC.

The gene calls are TRBV18 and TRBJ1-1; 8 bases are a match to TRBD1. The CDR3 runs 13 residues. After removal of 5 bases from V and 4 bases from J, the junction contained 3 bases not matched to a gene. CDR1 and CDR2 (germline): KGHSH, LQKENI. DNA of the CDR3: TGTGCCAGCTCATCCACAGGGGGCACTGAAGCTTTCTTT. Translating it yields CASSSTGGTEAFF.